The clone carrying this TCR beta chain was found once. The data were obtained in a study of T cells in tumors after PD-1 blockade. Study-level background: Blood samples averaged around 110,000 templates (range about 23,000-280,000) and over 35,000 unique clonotypes.

Repertoires were generated with immunoSEQ multiplex PCR, while TCRdb's copy carries only in-frame clones and drops some. This sample carries 40,000 to 55,000 clones, just under 80% of them seen once, and the ten largest clones take roughly 17%. This clonotype originated in a human donor with basal cell carcinoma. The starting material was PBMCs, obtained before anti-PD-1 treatment.

As DNA, the CDR3 is TGTGCCAGTACCCAGACACGGAAGGTGTCTGAAGCTTTCTTT. Encoded protein: CASTQTRKVSEAFF. The V call is TRBV19, the J call TRBJ1-1; D ambiguous. V was cut by 7 bases and J by 6 bases, with 18 bases left in between. CDR1 and CDR2 (germline): LNHDA, SQIVND (reference sequence). This CDR3 is 14 amino acids long.